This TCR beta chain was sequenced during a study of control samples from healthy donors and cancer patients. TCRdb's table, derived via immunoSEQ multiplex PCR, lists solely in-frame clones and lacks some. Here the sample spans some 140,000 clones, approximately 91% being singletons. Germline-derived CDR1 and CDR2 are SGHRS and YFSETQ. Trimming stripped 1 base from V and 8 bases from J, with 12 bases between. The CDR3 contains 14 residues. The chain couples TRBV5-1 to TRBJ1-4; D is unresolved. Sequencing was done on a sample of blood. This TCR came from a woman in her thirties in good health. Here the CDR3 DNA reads TGCGCCAGCAGCTTGAGGACCTCTGACGAAAAACTGTTTTTT. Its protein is CASSLRTSDEKLFF.